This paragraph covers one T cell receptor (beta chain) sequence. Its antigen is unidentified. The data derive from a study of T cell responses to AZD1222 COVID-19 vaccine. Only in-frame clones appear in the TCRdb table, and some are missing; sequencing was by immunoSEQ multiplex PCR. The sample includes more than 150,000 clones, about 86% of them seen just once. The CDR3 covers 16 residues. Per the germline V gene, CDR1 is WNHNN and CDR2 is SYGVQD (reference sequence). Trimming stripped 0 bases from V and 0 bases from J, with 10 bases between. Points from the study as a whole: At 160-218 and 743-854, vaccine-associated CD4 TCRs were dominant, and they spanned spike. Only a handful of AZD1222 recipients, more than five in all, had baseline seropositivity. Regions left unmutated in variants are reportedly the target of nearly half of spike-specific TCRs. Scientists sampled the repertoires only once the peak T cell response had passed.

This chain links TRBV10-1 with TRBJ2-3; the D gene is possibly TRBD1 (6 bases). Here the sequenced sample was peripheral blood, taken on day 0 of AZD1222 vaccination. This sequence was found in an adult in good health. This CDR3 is CASSESDSRSTDTQYF. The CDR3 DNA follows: TGCGCCAGCAGTGAGTCGGACAGCCGGAGCACAGATACGCAGTATTTT.